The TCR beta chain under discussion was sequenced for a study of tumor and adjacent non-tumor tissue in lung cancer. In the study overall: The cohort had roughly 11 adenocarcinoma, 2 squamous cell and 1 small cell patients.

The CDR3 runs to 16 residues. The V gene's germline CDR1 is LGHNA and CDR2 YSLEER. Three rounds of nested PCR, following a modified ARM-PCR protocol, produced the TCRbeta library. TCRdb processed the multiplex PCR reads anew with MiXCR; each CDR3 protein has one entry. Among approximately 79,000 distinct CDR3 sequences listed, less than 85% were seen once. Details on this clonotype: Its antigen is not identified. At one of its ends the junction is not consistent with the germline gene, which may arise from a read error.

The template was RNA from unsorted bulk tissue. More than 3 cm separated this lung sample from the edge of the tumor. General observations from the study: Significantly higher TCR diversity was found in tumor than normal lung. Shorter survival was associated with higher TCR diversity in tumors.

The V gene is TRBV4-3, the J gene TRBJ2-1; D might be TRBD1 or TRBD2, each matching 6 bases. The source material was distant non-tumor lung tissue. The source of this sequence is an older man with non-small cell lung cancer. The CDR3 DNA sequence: TGCGCCAGCAGCCTAGATCCCGGGGGCCAAAACAATGAGCAGTCCTTC. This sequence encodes CASSLDPGGQNNEQSF.